Listed below are T cell receptor beta chains from one sample, sequenced in a study of cytomegalovirus exposure and HLA in healthy donors. Using immunoSEQ multiplex PCR, the repertoire was profiled, and TCRdb retains in-frame clones only, with some absent. The repertoire has 150,000 to 200,000 clones, 55% to 65% of them found once; the top ten carry 2.5% to 3%. Source material: PBMCs. The receptors here all came from a man in his forties in good health and CMV-seronegative. CDR3s include the opening cysteine and the closing phenylalanine or tryptophan. A D gene is named only where the DNA matches it firmly. A clone size is listed for some rows: how often the clone was seen (once, few, many), or a class if it is expanded.

len: 16; d_gene: TRBD2; abundance: .; j_gene: TRBJ2-7; v_gene: TRBV5-4; CDR3aa: CASSDSGTSGIHEQYF; CDR3nt: TGTGCCAGCAGCGACAGCGGGACTAGCGGGATCCACGAGCAGTACTTC
len: 17; d_gene: TRBD2; abundance: .; j_gene: TRBJ2-7; v_gene: TRBV7-9; CDR3aa: CASSPGLAGGSVYEQYF; CDR3nt: TGTGCCAGCAGCCCCGGACTAGCGGGAGGTAGCGTGTACGAGCAGTACTTC
len: 15; d_gene: TRBD2; abundance: .; j_gene: TRBJ2-3; v_gene: TRBV5-4; CDR3aa: CASSPRTSGGNTQYF; CDR3nt: TGTGCCAGCAGCCCGAGGACTAGCGGGGGCAATACGCAGTATTTT
len: 16; d_gene: TRBD1; abundance: .; j_gene: TRBJ1-5; v_gene: TRBV19; CDR3aa: CASSKRRDSLNQPQHF; CDR3nt: TGTGCCAGTAGTAAACGCCGGGACAGCCTCAATCAGCCCCAGCATTTT
len: 15; d_gene: .; abundance: .; j_gene: TRBJ2-7; v_gene: TRBV7-2; CDR3aa: CASSLASRQPYEQYF; CDR3nt: TGTGCCAGCAGCTTAGCGTCGCGACAGCCCTACGAGCAGTACTTC
len: 16; d_gene: .; abundance: .; j_gene: TRBJ2-6; v_gene: TRBV7-9; CDR3aa: CASSLNRNSGANVLTF; CDR3nt: TGTGCCAGCAGCTTAAACAGAAACTCTGGGGCCAACGTCCTGACTTTC
len: 15; d_gene: TRBD2; abundance: .; j_gene: TRBJ2-7; v_gene: TRBV4-1; CDR3aa: CASSPNGAGVYEQYF; CDR3nt: TGCGCCAGCAGCCCCAACGGAGCGGGAGTATACGAGCAGTACTTC
len: 19; d_gene: TRBD1; abundance: .; j_gene: TRBJ1-5; v_gene: TRBV10-1; CDR3aa: CASSDLRGQGEHSNQPQHF; CDR3nt: TGCGCCAGCAGTGATCTAAGGGGACAGGGAGAGCATAGCAATCAGCCCCAGCATTTT
len: 13; d_gene: .; abundance: .; j_gene: TRBJ1-4; v_gene: TRBV5-5; CDR3aa: CASSLVQAGVLFF; CDR3nt: TGTGCCAGCAGCTTGGTACAGGCAGGGGTACTGTTTTTT
len: 14; d_gene: .; abundance: .; j_gene: TRBJ2-7; v_gene: TRBV7-9; CDR3aa: CASSLHTTSYEQYF; CDR3nt: TGTGCCAGCAGCTTACACACTACCTCCTACGAGCAGTACTTC
len: 16; d_gene: .; abundance: .; j_gene: TRBJ1-2; v_gene: TRBV18; CDR3aa: CASSPFPGPGEDGYTF; CDR3nt: TGTGCCAGCTCACCGTTCCCGGGACCGGGGGAGGATGGCTACACCTTC
len: 13; d_gene: TRBD2; abundance: few; j_gene: TRBJ2-1; v_gene: TRBV6-4; CDR3aa: CASSDQREGEQFF; CDR3nt: TGTGCCAGCAGTGACCAGCGGGAGGGTGAGCAGTTCTTC
len: 14; d_gene: TRBD1; abundance: few; j_gene: TRBJ1-5; v_gene: TRBV19; CDR3aa: CASSTQGAGQPQHF; CDR3nt: TGTGCCAGTAGTACTCAGGGGGCCGGTCAGCCCCAGCATTTT
len: 17; d_gene: .; abundance: .; j_gene: TRBJ1-1; v_gene: TRBV4-2; CDR3aa: CASSQPSVEGMNTEAFF; CDR3nt: TGTGCCAGCAGCCAACCCTCGGTGGAGGGGATGAACACTGAAGCTTTCTTT
len: 15; d_gene: TRBD2; abundance: once; j_gene: TRBJ2-1; v_gene: TRBV7-2; CDR3aa: CASSLASGRFDEQFF; CDR3nt: TGTGCCAGCAGCTTAGCTAGCGGGAGATTCGATGAGCAGTTCTTC
len: 12; d_gene: .; abundance: .; j_gene: TRBJ2-3; v_gene: TRBV18; CDR3aa: CASSRQTDTQYF; CDR3nt: TGTGCCAGCTCTCGACAAACAGATACGCAGTATTTT
len: 13; d_gene: .; abundance: .; j_gene: TRBJ1-2; v_gene: TRBV5-4; CDR3aa: CASSLGETGGYTF; CDR3nt: TGTGCCAGCAGCTTGGGGGAGACGGGTGGCTACACCTTC
len: 15; d_gene: TRBD2; abundance: .; j_gene: TRBJ2-5; v_gene: TRBV9; CDR3aa: CASGVGRTRLETQYF; CDR3nt: TGTGCCAGCGGCGTAGGGAGGACTAGGCTGGAGACCCAGTACTTC